A single sample is the source of the 11 T cell receptor beta chains below, sequenced in a study of blood T cell repertoires in COVID-19. TCRdb's copy holds only in-frame clones and misses some; the assay was immunoSEQ multiplex PCR. The repertoire holds roughly 150,000 clones, with 80% as singletons. Sequenced sample: peripheral blood. The source of these receptors is a man between 60 and 70 years old with acute or convalescent COVID-19.

The chain recombines TRBV18 with TRBJ1-6, with no clear D. The V gene's germline CDR1 is KGHSH and CDR2 LQKENI. V was shortened by 0 bases and J by 7 bases, with 7 bases between the two germline ends. This CDR3 spans 14 amino acids. The CDR3 DNA reads TGTGCCAGCTCACCACCGAGAGGAAATTCACCCCTCCACTTT. Its translation: CASSPPRGNSPLHF.

The chain uses TRBV7-9 and TRBJ2-3; D is unclear. Trimming stripped 1 base from V and 2 bases from J, with 7 bases between. The CDR3 contains 14 residues. Germline values: CDR1 SEHNR, CDR2 FQNEAQ (reference sequence). The CDR3 DNA reads as TGTGCCAGCAGCTTAGGCAGGATCACAGATACGCAGTATTTT. Residues: CASSLGRITDTQYF.

The chain couples TRBV6-5 to TRBJ1-1; D is possibly TRBD1 (6 bases). The germline V and J ends were trimmed by 5 bases and 6 bases, with 19 bases remaining between them. The CDR3 contains 15 residues. Germline loops: CDR1 MNHEY, CDR2 SVGAGI. CDR3 sequence (DNA): TGTGCCAGCAGTCCAAGCCAGGGGAAGGTCGCTGAAGCTTTCTTT. Residues: CASSPSQGKVAEAFF.

This clone was observed a few times. This chain connects TRBV7-2 to TRBJ2-1; 11 bases fit TRBD2. This CDR3 is built from 15 residues. Looked up from germline, CDR1 is SGHTA and CDR2 is FQGNSA. J gave up 6 bases and V 4 bases, and 5 bases lay outside the gene matches. This CDR3 is CASSSKGLAANEQFF. The DNA for the CDR3 is TGTGCCAGCAGCTCCAAGGGACTAGCGGCCAATGAGCAGTTCTTC.

This rearrangement joins TRBV11-2 to TRBJ1-1; D perhaps matches TRBD1 (5 bases). The CDR3 runs to 15 residues. Trimming pared 5 bases from V and 1 base from J, leaving 14 bases between. The germline gives CDR1 SGHAT, CDR2 FQNNGV. The CDR3 DNA sequence: TGTGCCAGCAGCCTTAGGCGGGGGGGGAACACTGAAGCTTTCTTT. The encoded protein is CASSLRRGGNTEAFF.

The CDR3 spells CASSSRTSKQYF. The CDR3 nucleotides are TGTGCCAGCAGTTCGAGGACTAGTAAGCAGTACTTC. The rearrangement links TRBV6-5 to TRBJ2-7; 7 nucleotides line up with TRBD2. The CDR3 spans 12 residues. After removal of 4 bases from V and 8 bases from J, the junction contained 5 bases not matched to a gene. Looked up from germline, CDR1 is MNHEY and CDR2 is SVGAGI.

This clone was picked up one time. The rearrangement joins TRBV19 to TRBJ1-6, with D perhaps TRBD1 (6 bases). This CDR3 comprises 14 residues. Germline V CDR1 and CDR2: LNHDA, SQIVND (reference sequence). CDR3 loop: CGTRGAGVNSPLHF. As DNA, the CDR3 is TGTGGGACAAGGGGAGCAGGGGTTAATTCACCCCTCCACTTT.

The chain carries TRBV3-1 (or the pseudogene TRBV3-2) and TRBJ1-5; weak D call: TRBD1 (5 bases). CDR3 length equals 16 residues. The V gene's germline CDR1 is LGHDT and CDR2 YNNKEL (reference sequence). The ends were cut back, 4 bases at V and 2 bases at J, with 15 bases in the middle. CDR3 protein: CASSPGRGGGNQPQHF. The CDR3 nucleotides are TGTGCCAGCAGCCCTGGACGGGGAGGGGGCAATCAGCCCCAGCATTTT.

This chain joins TRBV6-1 and TRBJ1-5; D is unclear. The CDR3 is 12 amino acids. Germline V gene sequence: CDR1 MNHNS, CDR2 SASEGT. The ends were cut back, 3 bases at V and 9 bases at J, with 9 bases in the middle. CDR3 nucleotides: TGTGCCAGCAGTGACAGGTCAAGGCCCCAGCATTTT. Its translation is CASSDRSRPQHF.

The gene calls are TRBV2 and TRBJ2-7, with 7 bases aligning to TRBD1. This CDR3 comprises 14 residues. V was pared by 5 bases and J by 1 base, with 5 bases of the junction left unmatched. CDR1 SNHLY and CDR2 FYNNEI come from the germline V gene. Here the CDR3 reads CASSRQGTSYEQYF. The CDR3 DNA is TGTGCCAGCAGTCGACAGGGAACTTCCTACGAGCAGTACTTC.

This rearrangement joins TRBV29-1 to TRBJ1-1; D is uncertain. The CDR3 spans 12 residues. Trimming stripped 2 bases from V and 12 bases from J, with 16 bases between. Germline V lookup: CDR1 SQVTM, CDR2 ANQGSEA. CDR3 loop: CSVEISREAPFF. Written as DNA, the CDR3 is TGCAGCGTTGAAATTTCGCGGGAAGCTCCTTTCTTT.